One and the same sample provided the 30 T cell receptor beta chains below, sequenced in a study of beta chain features in type 1 diabetes (dated by TCRdb to the late 2010s). These TCRs are of unknown antigen specificity. What the authors observed across the whole study: A moderate but significant shortening of TCRB CDR3 length was observed in type 1 diabetes patients in all four CD4+ subsets.

Library creation used the immunoSEQ multiplex PCR assay. The entire amount of isolated RNA was reverse transcribed using the High Capacity cDNA Reverse Transcription Kit, so the sequenced TCRB transcripts were expressed ones. TCRdb limited this immuneACCESS table to in-frame rearrangements with V and J called. A share of clones is missing; checked studies link under half to unresolved V genes, and the rest is unexplained. The sample table shows 500,000 to 650,000 clones, and under 15% are seen once. Jointly, the top ten make up 0.09% to 0.15% of the sample. The specimen was naive CD4+ T cells from blood. Interpreted using the paper, the cell subset or site label stands for: true naive CD4+ T cells. The receptor source for this set is a man aged 25 to 40 with type 1 diabetes.

The chain links TRBV5-1 to TRBJ1-2; D gene unclear. Deletions cut 4 bases from V and 2 bases from J, with 21 bases between. CDR1 is SGHRS, CDR2 YFSETQ, per germline. The CDR3 covers 17 residues. The CDR3 region has the DNA TGCGCCAGCAGCCATCGCGAACCACCCGGAGACAACTATGGCTACACCTTC. Protein product: CASSHREPPGDNYGYTF.

The chain uses TRBV14 and TRBJ2-1, with D perhaps matching TRBD1 or TRBD2 (7 bases each). CDR1 is SGHDN and CDR2 is FVKESK in the germline V gene. Trimming cost V 4 bases and J 2 bases, with 18 bases left between them. CDR3 length: 17 residues. Here the CDR3 reads CASSPRNRGGPYNEQFF. The CDR3 nucleotides are TGTGCCAGCAGCCCCCGTAACAGGGGAGGGCCCTACAATGAGCAGTTCTTC.

The genes are TRBV5-8 and TRBJ2-3; D possibly corresponds to TRBD1 (6 bases). The CDR3 loop spans 12 amino acids. Germline CDR1 is SGHTS and CDR2 is YDEGEE. Trimming left V 4 bases short and J 9 bases short, with 12 bases between. The CDR3 DNA is TGTGCCAGCAGCGCCCAAGGGACAACGCAGTATTTT. This sequence encodes CASSAQGTTQYF.

This clone was counted only a few times. The chain uses TRBV11-2 and TRBJ1-2; no firm D call. This CDR3 is 14 amino acids long. Deletions cut 1 base from V and 1 base from J, with 7 bases between. Germline V gives CDR1 SGHAT, CDR2 FQNNGV. The chain's CDR3 is CASSLADYNYGYTF. The CDR3 nucleotides are TGTGCCAGCAGCTTAGCAGATTATAACTATGGCTACACCTTC. Variable domain in full (rest from reference TRBV11-2 and TRBJ1-2): EAGVAQSPRYKIIEKRQSVAFWCNPISGHATLYWYQQILGQGPKLLIQFQNNGVVDDSQLPKDRFSAERLKGVDSTLKIQPAKLEDSAVYLCASSLADYNYGYTFGSGTRLTVV.

This clone has more than one count but fewer than ten. The same CDR3 arises from other DNA sequences in this sample as well. The V gene is TRBV5-1, the J gene TRBJ1-1, with D possibly matching TRBD1 (5 bases). Per germline, CDR1 SGHRS and CDR2 YFSETQ. This CDR3 has 13 residues. V was trimmed by 0 bases and J by 6 bases, leaving 9 bases between them. The CDR3 coding sequence is TGCGCCAGCAGCTTGGACCGGGGCGCTGAAGCTTTCTTT. This codes for CASSLDRGAEAFF.

This clone was seen a handful of times. The chain joins TRBV7-2 to TRBJ2-1, with 15 nucleotides matching TRBD2. The V segment lost 4 bases and the J segment 4 bases; nucleotides outside the gene matches: 2. The germline CDR1 and CDR2 sequences are SGHTA and FQGNSA. The CDR3 loop spans 16 amino acids. CDR3 amino acids: CASSYGLAGGYNEQFF. Written as DNA, the CDR3 is TGTGCCAGCAGCTACGGACTAGCGGGGGGGTACAATGAGCAGTTCTTC.

The CDR3: CASSSSGEWQPQHF. CDR3 nucleotide sequence: TGTGCCAGCAGCTCCTCAGGGGAGTGGCAGCCCCAGCATTTT. The chain recombines TRBV7-2 with TRBJ1-5, with a tentative D call TRBD1 (6 bases). This CDR3 has 14 amino acids. The germline V gene encodes CDR1 SGHTA and CDR2 FQGNSA. The germline V and J ends were trimmed by 4 bases and 7 bases, with 14 bases remaining between them.

This clone was recorded a few times. This chain joins TRBV2 and TRBJ2-3; D is uncertain. The length of the CDR3 is 16 residues. V was trimmed by 8 bases and J by 0 bases, leaving 18 bases between them. Germline V lookup: CDR1 SNHLY, CDR2 FYNNEI. The CDR3 reads CASAGSLSTSTDTQYF. The CDR3 DNA is TGTGCCAGCGCCGGATCGCTGTCGACTAGCACAGATACGCAGTATTTT.

The chain links TRBV25-1 to TRBJ2-7; perhaps D is TRBD1 or TRBD2 (5 bases each). Germline CDR1 is MGHDK and CDR2 is SYGVNS. Trimming shortened V by 5 bases and J by 0 bases, and 14 bases separated the two germline ends. The CDR3 contains 15 residues. The CDR3 loop reads CASSRNGDGSYEQYF. Written as DNA, the CDR3 is TGTGCCAGCAGTAGAAATGGGGACGGCTCCTACGAGCAGTACTTC.

This chain connects TRBV7-9 to TRBJ2-7; 9 bases match TRBD1. V shed 10 bases and J 2 bases; nucleotides not matched to a gene: 3. Germline V gives CDR1 SEHNR, CDR2 FQNEAQ (reference sequence). The CDR3 extends over 12 amino acids. In DNA, the CDR3 is TGTGCCACCGGGACAGGGCCCTACGAGCAGTACTTC. It specifies CATGTGPYEQYF. Based on the CDR3 plus reference TRBV7-9 and TRBJ2-7, the full variable domain is DTGVSQNPRHKITKRGQNVTFRCDPISEHNRLYWYRQTLGQGPEFLTYFQNEAQLEKSRLLSDRFSAERPKGSFSTLEIQRTEQGDSAMYLCATGTGPYEQYFGPGTRLTVT.

This clone has more than one count but fewer than ten. The rearrangement uses TRBV4-3 and TRBJ1-6, with D unclear. Trimming took 0 bases from V and 9 from J, leaving 15 bases between them. From germline, CDR1 is LGHNA and CDR2 YSLEER. The CDR3 spans 16 residues. Here the CDR3 DNA reads TGCGCCAGCAGCCAAGATCGTCAGGAGTTCGGTTCACCCCTCCACTTT. It encodes CASSQDRQEFGSPLHF.

The table lists this clone with a few counts. The gene calls are TRBV28 and TRBJ2-7; TRBD2 aligns across 11 bases. With 7 bases clipped from V and 7 bases from J, the junction kept 9 bases outside the gene matches. CDR3 size: 14 residues. Germline V CDR1 and CDR2: MDHEN, SYDVKM. CDR3 amino acids: CASKLAGAIYEQYF. The DNA of the CDR3 is TGTGCCAGCAAACTAGCGGGGGCTATCTATGAGCAGTACTTC.

This clone was observed a handful of times. This chain joins TRBV6-5 and TRBJ1-2; TRBD1 matches 7 bases. The CDR3 is made up of 14 amino acids. Germline V gene data show CDR1 as MNHEY and CDR2 as SVGAGI. The V segment lost 5 bases and the J segment 8 bases; nucleotides outside the gene matches: 11. This CDR3 reads CASSLAGTEGGYTF. CDR3 in DNA: TGTGCCAGCAGTCTCGCCGGGACAGAAGGCGGCTACACCTTC.

This clone was detected only a few times. The chain combines TRBV4-3 with TRBJ1-4; the D gene is possibly TRBD1 (5 bases). V shed 4 bases and J shed 4 bases, with 13 bases lying between them. The CDR3 spans 15 residues. The germline V gene has CDR1 LGHNA and CDR2 YSLEER. CDR3: CASSPGGTLNEKLFF. The CDR3 nucleotides read TGCGCCAGCAGCCCCGGCGGGACCCTTAATGAAAAACTGTTTTTT.

Remarks on this clone: The sample contains more than one DNA sequence encoding this CDR3. The chain has TRBV7-2 and TRBJ1-2, with 11 nucleotides matching TRBD1. The CDR3 totals 15 residues. The germline CDR1 and CDR2 sequences are SGHTA and FQGNSA. With V trimmed by 4 bases and J by 4 bases, 5 bases remained unmatched. Here the CDR3 reads CASSSDRGRGYGYTF. CDR3 DNA: TGTGCCAGCAGCTCGGACAGGGGGCGGGGCTATGGCTACACCTTC.

V and J are TRBV7-2 and TRBJ2-5, with TRBD2 matching over 7 bases. The CDR3 contains 15 residues. V lost 4 bases to trimming and J lost 7 bases; unmatched junction nucleotides: 12. CDR1 and CDR2 from the germline V gene are SGHTA and FQGNSA. CDR3 coding DNA: TGTGCCAGCAGCTCTATCCTCGGAAGGGAGGGGACCCAGTACTTC. This gives the protein CASSSILGREGTQYF.

V usage is TRBV18 and J usage is TRBJ1-5; no firm D call. Germline CDR1 is KGHSH and CDR2 is LQKENI. This CDR3 is 15 amino acids long. V dropped 6 bases and J dropped 2 bases, with 14 bases sitting between them. The CDR3 loop reads CASSPGEGGNQPQHF. For the CDR3, the DNA is TGTGCCAGCTCCCCCGGGGAGGGCGGCAATCAGCCCCAGCATTTT.

This clone was observed a handful of times. V usage is TRBV11-2 and J usage is TRBJ2-1; D unclear. Per germline, CDR1 SGHAT and CDR2 FQNNGV. The CDR3 is made up of 16 amino acids. V gave up 3 bases and J gave up 3 bases, with 15 bases separating them. CDR3 sequence (DNA): TGTGCCAGCAGCTTTAGAGGCGGACGGGTCTACAATGAGCAGTTCTTC. This translates into CASSFRGGRVYNEQFF.

This rearrangement joins TRBV9 to TRBJ2-1, with a possible D match to TRBD1 (6 bases). Between the trimmed V and J ends, which lost 2 bases and 4 bases, there was a span of 10 bases. This CDR3 is 14 amino acids long. Germline V lookup: CDR1 SGDLS, CDR2 YYNGEE. The CDR3 spells CASSVTTGYNEQFF. As DNA, the CDR3 is TGTGCCAGCAGCGTTACCACAGGGTACAATGAGCAGTTCTTC.

This clone appeared a few times. The chain couples TRBV6-1 to TRBJ2-1, with 11 nucleotides matching TRBD1. This CDR3 is built from 14 residues. CDR1 and CDR2 from the germline V gene are MNHNS and SASEGT. With 1 base clipped from V and 10 bases from J, the junction kept 3 bases outside the gene matches. The CDR3 is CASSEGTGGLEQFF. For the CDR3, the DNA is TGTGCCAGCAGTGAAGGGACAGGGGGCTTAGAGCAGTTCTTC.

In its sample, this clone was seen a few times. V usage is TRBV30 and J usage is TRBJ1-4; no definite D call. The CDR3 length is 12 residues. Trimming removed 0 bases from V and 8 bases from J, with 7 bases in between. Germline CDR1 is GTSNPN and CDR2 is SVGIG (reference sequence). DNA of the CDR3: TGTGCCTGGAGTGTACCCGAGGAAAAACTGTTTTTT. This codes for CAWSVPEEKLFF.

This clone showed up just a few times. The chain is built from TRBV28 and TRBJ1-5; 9 nucleotides match TRBD1. Germline trimming cut 1 base from V and 1 base from J; bases unmatched to any gene: 5. The germline gives CDR1 MDHEN, CDR2 SYDVKM. There are 17 residues in the CDR3. This chain's CDR3 is CASSLSGGQGSNQPQHF. DNA of the CDR3: TGTGCCAGCAGTTTATCGGGGGGACAGGGAAGCAATCAGCCCCAGCATTTT.

Concerning this clone: The sample has other DNA sequences that encode this CDR3 too. The genes are TRBV5-1 and TRBJ2-1; 7 nucleotides match TRBD1. The germline V gene encodes CDR1 SGHRS and CDR2 YFSETQ. The CDR3 covers 14 residues. V was pared by 0 bases and J by 8 bases, with 5 bases of the junction left unmatched. The CDR3 bases are TGCGCCAGCAGCTTGGGACAGGGAGTTCATGAGCAGTTCTTC. Protein sequence: CASSLGQGVHEQFF. Based on the CDR3 plus reference TRBV5-1 and TRBJ2-1, the full variable domain is KAGVTQTPRYLIKTRGQQVTLSCSPISGHRSVSWYQQTPGQGLQFLFEYFSETQRNKGNFPGRFSGRQFSNSRSEMNVSTLELGDSALYLCASSLGQGVHEQFFGPGTRLTVL.

With respect to this clone: The same CDR3 can be traced to other DNA sequences in this sample. The V call is TRBV9, the J call TRBJ2-7; the match to TRBD2 covers 8 bases. Germline CDR1 reads SGDLS; CDR2 reads YYNGEE. V dropped 0 bases and J dropped 0; count of bases not matched to a gene: 2. CDR3 length equals 15 residues. The CDR3 here is CASSVAGGTSYEQYF. CDR3 sequence (DNA): TGTGCCAGCAGCGTAGCGGGGGGGACCTCCTACGAGCAGTACTTC.

This clone was seen a few times. V usage is TRBV6-5 and J usage is TRBJ1-6; 9 bases are a match to TRBD1. This CDR3 has 15 amino acids. V trimming: 8 bases; J trimming: 0 bases; junction bases outside the gene matches: 2. The germline gives CDR1 MNHEY, CDR2 SVGAGI. The CDR3 coding sequence is TGTGCCAGCTGGGACAGGGACTCCTATAATTCACCCCTCCACTTT. Translating gives CASWDRDSYNSPLHF.

This clone was detected a few times. For the CDR3, the DNA is TGTGCTAGTGGTTTGGCGGATCCGGGGCAGTACTTC. This sequence encodes CASGLADPGQYF. This chain uses TRBV12-5 with TRBJ2-7; D call uncertain. Trimming left V 1 base short and J 9 bases short, with 10 bases between. This CDR3 is built from 12 residues. Germline CDR1 LGHNT, CDR2 FRNRAP. Complete variable domain (other parts from reference TRBV12-5 and TRBJ2-7): DARVTQTPRHKVTEMGQEVTMRCQPILGHNTVFWYRQTMMQGLELLAYFRNRAPLDDSGMPKDRFSAEMPDATLATLKIQPSEPRDSAVYFCASGLADPGQYFGPGTRLTVT.

The genes are TRBV30 and TRBJ1-5; D is unclear. Germline V CDR1 and CDR2: GTSNPN, SVGIG (reference sequence). The ends were cut back, 1 base at V and 7 bases at J, with 11 bases in the middle. The CDR3 is made up of 13 amino acids. CDR3 loop: CAWSGGGRQPQHF. The CDR3 DNA is TGTGCCTGGAGTGGGGGTGGGAGGCAGCCCCAGCATTTT.

The chain links TRBV4-2 to TRBJ2-1; 9 nucleotides match TRBD1. The CDR3 is made up of 16 amino acids. CDR1 LGHNA and CDR2 YNFKEQ come from the germline V gene. Unmatched junction bases numbered 5, after V lost 1 base and J lost 4 bases. Here the CDR3 DNA reads TGTGCCAGCAGCCAAGTTCCCGGGACAGGGTACAATGAGCAGTTCTTC. It translates to CASSQVPGTGYNEQFF.

This clone turned up a few times. The genes are TRBV15 and TRBJ1-5, with D uncertain. CDR1 and CDR2 from the germline V gene are LNHNV and YYDKDF (reference sequence). Trimming cost V 5 bases and J 0 bases, with 5 bases left between them. The CDR3 extends over 13 amino acids. The CDR3 sequence is CATSYNSNQPQHF. The CDR3 DNA is TGTGCCACCAGCTACAATAGCAATCAGCCCCAGCATTTT.

V usage is TRBV6-5 and J usage is TRBJ1-3; 7 bases align to TRBD1. CDR1 is MNHEY and CDR2 is SVGAGI in the germline V gene. V shed 5 bases, J shed 0 bases, and the junction held 4 bases outside the gene matches. CDR3 length: 15 amino acids. The CDR3 coding sequence is TGTGCCAGCAGTCTACAGGGGAGCTCTGGAAACACCATATATTTT. Translated: CASSLQGSSGNTIYF.